This T cell receptor (beta chain) was captured in a study of T-cell memory formation after mild COVID-19. This clonotype was seen only a few times. Its antigen is not known. TCR alpha and TCR beta cDNA libraries carrying sample barcodes and UMIs were produced by 5'RACE using constant-segment primers. TCRdb redid the calling of the 5' RACE reads with MiXCR, one entry per CDR3 protein. The sample carries about 150,000 distinct CDR3 sequences, around a third recorded once. General study results and limits: Whether second-wave clones peaking at day 37 were SARS-CoV-2 specific went unconfirmed. The CD4+ clones that contracted clustered mainly within CM and EM, and the CD8+ clones concentrated in EMRA.

The clonotype was recovered from an adult woman who had mild COVID-19 (a few samples of this study predate the infection). Cell type and time point are not known. Specimen: PBMCs or a T cell subset sorted from them (not recorded which).

The CDR3 loop reads CASSLARLAGGGTDTQYF. Written as DNA, the CDR3 is TGTGCCAGCAGCTTAGCTAGACTAGCGGGAGGCGGCACAGATACGCAGTATTTT. V gene TRBV7-2 combines with J gene TRBJ2-3, with 13 bases lining up with TRBD2. Germline V CDR1 and CDR2: SGHTA, FQGNSA. V lost 0 bases to trimming and J lost 1 base; unmatched junction nucleotides: 4. CDR3 length: 18 residues.